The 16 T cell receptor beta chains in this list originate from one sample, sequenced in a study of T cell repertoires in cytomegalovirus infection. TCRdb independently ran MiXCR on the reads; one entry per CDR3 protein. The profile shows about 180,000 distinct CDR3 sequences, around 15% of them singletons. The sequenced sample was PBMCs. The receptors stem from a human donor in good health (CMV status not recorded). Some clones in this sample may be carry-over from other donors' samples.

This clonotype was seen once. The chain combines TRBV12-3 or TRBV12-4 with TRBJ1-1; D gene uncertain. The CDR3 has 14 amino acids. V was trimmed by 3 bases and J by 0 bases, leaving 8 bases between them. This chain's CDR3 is CASSFVGLNTEAFF. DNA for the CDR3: TGTGCCAGCAGTTTTGTAGGGTTGAACACTGAAGCTTTCTTT.

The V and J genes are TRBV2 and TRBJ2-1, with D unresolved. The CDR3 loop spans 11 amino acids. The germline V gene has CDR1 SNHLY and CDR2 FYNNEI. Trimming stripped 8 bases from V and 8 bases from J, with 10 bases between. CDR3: CASLGGDEQFF. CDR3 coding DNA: TGTGCCAGCCTGGGTGGGGATGAGCAGTTCTTC.

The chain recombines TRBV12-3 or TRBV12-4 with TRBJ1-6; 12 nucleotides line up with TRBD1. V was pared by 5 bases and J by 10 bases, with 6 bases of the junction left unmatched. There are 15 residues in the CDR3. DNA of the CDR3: TGTGCCAGCAGTCCCCGGGACAGGGGGCAGTCACCCCTCCACTTT. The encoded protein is CASSPRDRGQSPLHF.

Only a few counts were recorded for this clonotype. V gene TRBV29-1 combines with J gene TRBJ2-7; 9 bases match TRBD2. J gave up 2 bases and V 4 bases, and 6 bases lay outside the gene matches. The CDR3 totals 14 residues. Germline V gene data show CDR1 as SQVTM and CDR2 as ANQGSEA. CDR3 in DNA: TGCAGCGTTGTTAGCGGGAGCAACCCCTACGAGCAGTACTTC. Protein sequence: CSVVSGSNPYEQYF.

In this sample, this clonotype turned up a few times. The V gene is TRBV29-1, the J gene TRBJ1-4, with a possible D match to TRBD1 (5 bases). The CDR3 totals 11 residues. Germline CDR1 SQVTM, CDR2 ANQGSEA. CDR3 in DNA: TGCACCTTACAGGAGGGTGAAAAACTGTTTTTT. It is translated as CTLQEGEKLFF.

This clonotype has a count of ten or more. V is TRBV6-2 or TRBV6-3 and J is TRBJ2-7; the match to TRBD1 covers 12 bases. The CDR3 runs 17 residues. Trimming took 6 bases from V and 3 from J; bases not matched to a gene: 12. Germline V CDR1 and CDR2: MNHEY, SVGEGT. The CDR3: CASSQNLRDRGHYEQYF. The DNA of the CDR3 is TGTGCCAGCAGCCAAAACCTCCGGGACAGGGGGCACTACGAGCAGTACTTC.

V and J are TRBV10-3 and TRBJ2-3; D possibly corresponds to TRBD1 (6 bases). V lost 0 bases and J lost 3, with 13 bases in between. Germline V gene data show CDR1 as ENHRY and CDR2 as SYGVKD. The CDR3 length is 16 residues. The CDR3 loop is CAISESKGEMTDTQYF. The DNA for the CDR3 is TGTGCCATCAGTGAGTCGAAGGGGGAGATGACAGATACGCAGTATTTT.

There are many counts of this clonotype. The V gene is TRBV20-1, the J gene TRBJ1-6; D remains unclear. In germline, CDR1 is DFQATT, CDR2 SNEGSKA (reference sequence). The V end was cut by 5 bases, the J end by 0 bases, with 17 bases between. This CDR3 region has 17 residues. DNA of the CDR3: TGCAGTGCTCGGGTAGCTTCAATAAGCTCCTATAATTCACCCCTCCACTTT. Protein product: CSARVASISSYNSPLHF.

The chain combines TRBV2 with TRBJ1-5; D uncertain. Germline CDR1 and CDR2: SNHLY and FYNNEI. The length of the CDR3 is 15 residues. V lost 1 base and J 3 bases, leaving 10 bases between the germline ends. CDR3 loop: CASSEGNRANQPQHF. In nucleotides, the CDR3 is TGTGCCAGCAGTGAAGGTAACAGAGCCAATCAGCCCCAGCATTTT. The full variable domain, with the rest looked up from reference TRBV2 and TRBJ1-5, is EPEVTQTPSHQVTQMGQEVILRCVPISNHLYFYWYRQILGQKVEFLVSFYNNEISEKSEIFDDQFSVERPDGSNFTLKIRSTKLEDSAMYFCASSEGNRANQPQHFGDGTRLSIL.

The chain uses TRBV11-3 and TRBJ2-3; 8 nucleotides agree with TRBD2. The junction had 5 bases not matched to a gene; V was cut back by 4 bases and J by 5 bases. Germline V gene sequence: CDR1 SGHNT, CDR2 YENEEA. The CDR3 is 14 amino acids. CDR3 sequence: CASSSRGAEDTQYF. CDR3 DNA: TGTGCCAGCAGCTCGCGGGGGGCAGAAGATACGCAGTATTTT.

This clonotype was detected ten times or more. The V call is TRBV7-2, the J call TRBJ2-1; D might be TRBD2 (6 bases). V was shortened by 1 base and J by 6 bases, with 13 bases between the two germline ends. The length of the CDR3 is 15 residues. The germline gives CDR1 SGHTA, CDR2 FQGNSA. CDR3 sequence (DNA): TGTGCCAGCAGCTTAGGGGCTAGCGCCCTCAATGAGCAGTTCTTC. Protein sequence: CASSLGASALNEQFF.

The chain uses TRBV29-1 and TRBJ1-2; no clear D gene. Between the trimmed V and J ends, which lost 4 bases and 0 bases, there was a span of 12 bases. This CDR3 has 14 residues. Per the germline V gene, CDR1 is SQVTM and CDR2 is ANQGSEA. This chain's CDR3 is CSVGARMANYGYTF. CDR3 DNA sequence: TGCAGCGTTGGGGCCCGGATGGCTAACTATGGCTACACCTTC. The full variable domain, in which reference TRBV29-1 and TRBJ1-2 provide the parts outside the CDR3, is SAVISQKPSRDICQRGTSLTIQCQVDSQVTMMFWYRQQPGQSLTLIATANQGSEATYESGFVIDKFPISRPNLTFSTLTVSNMSPEDSSIYLCSVGARMANYGYTFGSGTRLTVV.

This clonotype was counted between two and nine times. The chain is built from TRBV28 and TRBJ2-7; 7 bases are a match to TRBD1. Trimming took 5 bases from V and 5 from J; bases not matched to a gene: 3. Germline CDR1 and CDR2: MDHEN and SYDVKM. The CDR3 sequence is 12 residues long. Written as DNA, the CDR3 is TGTGCCAGCAGTCACGACAGGGACGAGCAGTACTTC. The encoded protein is CASSHDRDEQYF.

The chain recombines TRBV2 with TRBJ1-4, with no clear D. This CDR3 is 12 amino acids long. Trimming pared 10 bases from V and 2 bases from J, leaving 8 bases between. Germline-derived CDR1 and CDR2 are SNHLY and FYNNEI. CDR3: CATTRTNEKLFF. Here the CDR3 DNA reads TGTGCCACCACGCGGACTAATGAAAAACTGTTTTTT.

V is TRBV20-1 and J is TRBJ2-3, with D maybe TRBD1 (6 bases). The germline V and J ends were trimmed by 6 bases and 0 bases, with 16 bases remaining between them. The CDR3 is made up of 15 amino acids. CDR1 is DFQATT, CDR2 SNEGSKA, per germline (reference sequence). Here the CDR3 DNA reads TGCAGTGCGCTCCGGGACATCACTAGCACAGATACGCAGTATTTT. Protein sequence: CSALRDITSTDTQYF.

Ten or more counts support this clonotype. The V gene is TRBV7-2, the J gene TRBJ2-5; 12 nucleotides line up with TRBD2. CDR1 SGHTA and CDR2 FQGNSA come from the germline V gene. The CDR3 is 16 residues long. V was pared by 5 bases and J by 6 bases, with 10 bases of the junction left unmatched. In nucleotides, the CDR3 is TGTGCCAGCAGCCCACTGACTAGCGGGAGCGGAAAGACCCAGTACTTC. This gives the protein CASSPLTSGSGKTQYF.